This TCR beta chain comes out of a study of OX40 agonist ivuxolimab in advanced cancers. Study at large: Ivuxolimab, an antibody acting as an agonist of OX40 (CD134), was used to treat patients. Ivuxolimab was administered intravenously to patients at 0.01 to 10 mg/kg every 2 weeks.

This CDR3 has 13 residues. V was cut by 1 base and J by 6 bases, with 7 bases left in between. Germline V gene data show CDR1 as SGHVS and CDR2 as FNYEAQ. Measured with immunoSEQ multiplex PCR; TCRdb has only the in-frame clones, and not every one. The data show about 52,000 clones, 65% to 85% seen once. Autoimmune disease history or systemic immunosuppression disqualified patients. Sample: CD4+ or CD8+ T cells sorted from blood, taken in a trial of the OX40 agonist ivuxolimab. This chain uses TRBV7-6 with TRBJ2-1; D is uncertain. This TCR came from an adult with an advanced solid tumor such as melanoma, head and neck, liver or kidney cancer. Here the CDR3 DNA reads TGTGCCAGCAGCTTAGAGAATCCCAATGAGCAGTTCTTC. Protein: CASSLENPNEQFF.